Here is one T cell receptor (beta chain) with its context. These data come from a study of control samples from healthy donors and cancer patients. This table comes from immunoSEQ multiplex PCR, and its TCRdb copy is limited to in-frame clones, with some not included. The sample holds 180,000 or so clones, roughly 91% seen once. V shed 5 bases, J shed 5 bases, and the junction held 0 bases outside the gene matches. In germline, CDR1 is LNHNV, CDR2 YYDKDF (reference sequence). This CDR3 spans 14 amino acids. The TCR sequence derives from a woman aged 25 to 39 in good health. Specimen: blood. The chain couples TRBV15 to TRBJ2-1; 13 positions match TRBD2. The CDR3 DNA sequence: TGTGCCACCAGCGGACTAGCGGGGGACAATGAGCAGTTCTTC. Amino acids: CATSGLAGDNEQFF.